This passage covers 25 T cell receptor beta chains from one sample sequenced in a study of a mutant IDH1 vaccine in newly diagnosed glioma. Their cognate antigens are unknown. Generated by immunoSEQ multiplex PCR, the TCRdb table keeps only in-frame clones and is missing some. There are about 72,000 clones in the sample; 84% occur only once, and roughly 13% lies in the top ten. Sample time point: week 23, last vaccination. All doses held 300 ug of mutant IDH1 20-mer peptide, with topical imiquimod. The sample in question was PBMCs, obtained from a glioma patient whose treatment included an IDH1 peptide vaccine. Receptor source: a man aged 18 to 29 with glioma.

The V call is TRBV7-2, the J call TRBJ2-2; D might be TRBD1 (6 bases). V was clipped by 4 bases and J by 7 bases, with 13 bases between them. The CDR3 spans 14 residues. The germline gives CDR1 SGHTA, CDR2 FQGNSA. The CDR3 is CASSYRTAGGELFF. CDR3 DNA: TGTGCCAGCAGCTACCGGACAGCTGGCGGGGAGCTGTTTTTT.

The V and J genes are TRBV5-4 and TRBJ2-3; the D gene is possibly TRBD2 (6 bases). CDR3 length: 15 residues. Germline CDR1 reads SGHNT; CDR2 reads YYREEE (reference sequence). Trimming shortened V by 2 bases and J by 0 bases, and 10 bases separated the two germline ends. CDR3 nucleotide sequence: TGTGCCAGCAGCTTCCGGGGGTCTAGCACAGATACGCAGTATTTT. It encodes CASSFRGSSTDTQYF.

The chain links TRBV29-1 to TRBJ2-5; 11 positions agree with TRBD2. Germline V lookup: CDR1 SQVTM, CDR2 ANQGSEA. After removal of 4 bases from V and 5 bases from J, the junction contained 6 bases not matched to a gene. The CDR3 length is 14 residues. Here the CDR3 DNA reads TGCAGCGTTGGGGTAGCGGGGGGGGCGGAGACCCAGTACTTC. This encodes CSVGVAGGAETQYF.

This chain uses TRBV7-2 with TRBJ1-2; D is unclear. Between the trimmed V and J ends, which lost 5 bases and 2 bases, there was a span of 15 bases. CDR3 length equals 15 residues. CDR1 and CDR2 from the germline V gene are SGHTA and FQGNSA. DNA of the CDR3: TGTGCCAGCAGCCCAAGGTCGGTAAACAACTATGGCTACACCTTC. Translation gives CASSPRSVNNYGYTF.

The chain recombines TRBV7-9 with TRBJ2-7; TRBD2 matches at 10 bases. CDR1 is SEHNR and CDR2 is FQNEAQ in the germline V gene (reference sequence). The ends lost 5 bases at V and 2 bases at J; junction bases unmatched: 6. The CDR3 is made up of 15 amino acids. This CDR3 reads CASSTTSGQTYEQYF. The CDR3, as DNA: TGTGCCAGCAGCACGACTAGCGGGCAAACCTACGAGCAGTACTTC.

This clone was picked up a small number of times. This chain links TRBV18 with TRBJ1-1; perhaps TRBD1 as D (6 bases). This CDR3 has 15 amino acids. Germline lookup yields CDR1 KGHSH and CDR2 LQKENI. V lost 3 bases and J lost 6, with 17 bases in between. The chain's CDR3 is CASSPAGPGAAEAFF. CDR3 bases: TGTGCCAGCTCACCTGCCGGGCCAGGGGCGGCTGAAGCTTTCTTT.

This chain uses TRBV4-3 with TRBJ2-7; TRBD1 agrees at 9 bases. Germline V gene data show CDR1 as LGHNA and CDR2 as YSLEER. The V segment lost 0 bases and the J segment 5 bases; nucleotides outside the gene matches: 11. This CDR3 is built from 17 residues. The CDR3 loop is CASSQDGKGTGPHEQYF. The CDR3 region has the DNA TGCGCCAGCAGCCAAGATGGGAAAGGGACAGGGCCCCACGAGCAGTACTTC.

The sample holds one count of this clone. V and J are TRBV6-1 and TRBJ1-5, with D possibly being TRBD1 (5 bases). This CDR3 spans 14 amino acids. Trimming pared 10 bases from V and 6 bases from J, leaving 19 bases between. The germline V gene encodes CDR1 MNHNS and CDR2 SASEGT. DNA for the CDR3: TGTGCCATTTTGCGGGGGGGTGTGGGTCAGCCCCAGCATTTT. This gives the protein CAILRGGVGQPQHF.

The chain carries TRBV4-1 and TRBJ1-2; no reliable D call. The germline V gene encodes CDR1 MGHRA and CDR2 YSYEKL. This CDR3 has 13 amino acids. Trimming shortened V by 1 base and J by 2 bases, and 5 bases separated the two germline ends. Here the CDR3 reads CASSQVLNYGYTF. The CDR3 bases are TGCGCCAGCAGCCAAGTTTTAAACTATGGCTACACCTTC.

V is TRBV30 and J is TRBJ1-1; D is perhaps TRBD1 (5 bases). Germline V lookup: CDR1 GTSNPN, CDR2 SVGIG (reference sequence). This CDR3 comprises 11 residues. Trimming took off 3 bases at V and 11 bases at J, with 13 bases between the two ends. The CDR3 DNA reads TGTGCCTGGAGCAATGGGGCGCGGGCTTTCTTT. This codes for CAWSNGARAFF.

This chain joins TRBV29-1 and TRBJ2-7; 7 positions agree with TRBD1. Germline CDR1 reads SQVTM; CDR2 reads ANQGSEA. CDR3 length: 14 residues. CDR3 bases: TGCCCCTGTAGAAGGGGGCTAACCTCCTACGAGCAGTACTTC. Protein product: CPCRRGLTSYEQYF.

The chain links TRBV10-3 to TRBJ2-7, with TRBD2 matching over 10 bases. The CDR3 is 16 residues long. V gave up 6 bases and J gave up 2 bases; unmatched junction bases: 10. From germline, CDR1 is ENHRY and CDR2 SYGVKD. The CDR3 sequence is CAISSGLASYTYEQYF. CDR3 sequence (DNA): TGTGCCATCAGCTCGGGACTAGCGTCCTATACCTACGAGCAGTACTTC.

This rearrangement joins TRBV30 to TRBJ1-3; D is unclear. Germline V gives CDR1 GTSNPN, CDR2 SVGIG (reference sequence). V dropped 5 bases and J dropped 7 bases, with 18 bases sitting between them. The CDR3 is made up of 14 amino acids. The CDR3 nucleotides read TGTGCCTGGGAGATGGTGGGCTTCGGTAACACCATATATTTT. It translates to CAWEMVGFGNTIYF.

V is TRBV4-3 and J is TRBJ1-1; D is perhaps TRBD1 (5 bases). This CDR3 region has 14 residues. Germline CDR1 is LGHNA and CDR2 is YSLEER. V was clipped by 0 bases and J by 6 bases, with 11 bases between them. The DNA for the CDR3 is TGCGCCAGCAGCCAAGAGAAGGGACGGGCTGAAGCTTTCTTT. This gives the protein CASSQEKGRAEAFF.

Here the CDR3 DNA reads TGTGCCATCAGTGAGAGGTCCTCTGGAAACACCATATATTTT. Protein product: CAISERSSGNTIYF. This chain joins TRBV10-3 and TRBJ1-3; D gene ambiguous. V shed 2 bases and J shed 0 bases, with 5 bases lying between them. Germline-derived CDR1 and CDR2 are ENHRY and SYGVKD. This CDR3 is 14 amino acids long.

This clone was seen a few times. The CDR3 loop reads CASRRQGATEAFF. The CDR3, as DNA: TGTGCCAGCAGGAGACAGGGGGCGACTGAAGCTTTCTTT. The V and J genes are TRBV6-5 and TRBJ1-1, with 10 bases lining up with TRBD1. V shed 6 bases, J shed 5 bases, and the junction held 3 bases outside the gene matches. Per the germline V gene, CDR1 is MNHEY and CDR2 is SVGAGI. The CDR3 extends over 13 amino acids.

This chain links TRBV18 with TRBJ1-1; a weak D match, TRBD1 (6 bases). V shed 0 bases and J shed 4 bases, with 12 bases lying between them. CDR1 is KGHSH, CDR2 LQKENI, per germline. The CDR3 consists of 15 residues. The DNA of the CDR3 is TGTGCCAGCTCACCACCAAGGGGGGCCCGCACTGAAGCTTTCTTT. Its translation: CASSPPRGARTEAFF.

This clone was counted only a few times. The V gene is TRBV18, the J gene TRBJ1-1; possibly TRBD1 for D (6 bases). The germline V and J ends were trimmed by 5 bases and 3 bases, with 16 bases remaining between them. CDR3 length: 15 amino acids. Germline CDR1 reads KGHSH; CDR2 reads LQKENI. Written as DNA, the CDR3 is TGTGCCAGCTCATTAAGAACAGGGACCTACACTGAAGCTTTCTTT. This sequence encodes CASSLRTGTYTEAFF.

In nucleotides, the CDR3 is TGTGCCAGCAGTGCCCCCCGGGGCAGATTCTACGAGCAGTACTTC. Its protein product is CASSAPRGRFYEQYF. This chain joins TRBV5-6 and TRBJ2-7, with D perhaps TRBD1 or TRBD2 (5 bases each). Germline V CDR1 and CDR2: SGHDT, YYEEEE. V shed 5 bases and J shed 3 bases, with 18 bases lying between them. This CDR3 region has 15 residues.

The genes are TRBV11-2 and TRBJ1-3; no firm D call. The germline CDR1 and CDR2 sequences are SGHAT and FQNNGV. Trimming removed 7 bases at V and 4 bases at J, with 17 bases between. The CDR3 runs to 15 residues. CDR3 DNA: TGTGCCAGCAATGACGCATTTGGGCGAGGAAACACCATATATTTT. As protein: CASNDAFGRGNTIYF.

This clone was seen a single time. The CDR3 here is CASSPRGTSGGQIQETQYF. In DNA form, the CDR3 reads TGTGCCAGCAGCCCTCGGGGGACTAGCGGGGGACAAATCCAAGAGACCCAGTACTTC. The chain employs TRBV11-3 and TRBJ2-5, with TRBD2 identical over 14 bases. The CDR3 loop spans 19 amino acids. V lost 5 bases, J lost 1 base, and 12 bases stayed unmatched. Germline CDR1 SGHNT, CDR2 YENEEA. The full variable domain, rest sourced from reference TRBV11-3 and TRBJ2-5, is EAGVVQSPRYKIIEKKQPVAFWCNPISGHNTLYWYLQNLGQGPELLIRYENEEAVDDSQLPKDRFSAERLKGVDSTLKIQPAELGDSAVYLCASSPRGTSGGQIQETQYFGPGTRLLVL.

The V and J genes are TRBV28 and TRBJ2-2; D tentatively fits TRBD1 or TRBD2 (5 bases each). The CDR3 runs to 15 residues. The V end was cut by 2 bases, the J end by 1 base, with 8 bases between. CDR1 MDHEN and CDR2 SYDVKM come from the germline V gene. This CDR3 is CASSLGTVNTGELFF. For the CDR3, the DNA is TGTGCCAGCAGTTTAGGGACGGTGAACACCGGGGAGCTGTTTTTT.

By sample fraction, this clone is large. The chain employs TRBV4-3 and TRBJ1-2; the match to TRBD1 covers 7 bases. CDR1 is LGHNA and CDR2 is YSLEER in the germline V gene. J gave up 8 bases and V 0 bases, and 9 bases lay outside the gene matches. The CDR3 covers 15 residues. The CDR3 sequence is CASSQEDGTVLGYTF. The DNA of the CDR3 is TGCGCCAGCAGCCAAGAGGACGGGACAGTACTCGGCTACACCTTC.

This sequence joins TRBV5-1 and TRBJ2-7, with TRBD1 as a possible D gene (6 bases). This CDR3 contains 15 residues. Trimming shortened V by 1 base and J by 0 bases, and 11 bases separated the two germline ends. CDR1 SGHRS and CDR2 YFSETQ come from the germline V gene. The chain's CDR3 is CASSLRQTGSYEQYF. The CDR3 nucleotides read TGCGCCAGCAGCTTGCGCCAGACAGGCTCCTACGAGCAGTACTTC.

CDR3 sequence reads: CASSPENGYTEAFF. The CDR3 DNA reads as TGTGCCAGCTCACCTGAGAACGGTTACACTGAAGCTTTCTTT. This sequence joins TRBV18 and TRBJ1-1; D unresolved. Germline V CDR1 and CDR2: KGHSH, LQKENI. The CDR3 length is 14 residues. V lost 3 bases, J lost 3 bases, and 11 bases lay in between.